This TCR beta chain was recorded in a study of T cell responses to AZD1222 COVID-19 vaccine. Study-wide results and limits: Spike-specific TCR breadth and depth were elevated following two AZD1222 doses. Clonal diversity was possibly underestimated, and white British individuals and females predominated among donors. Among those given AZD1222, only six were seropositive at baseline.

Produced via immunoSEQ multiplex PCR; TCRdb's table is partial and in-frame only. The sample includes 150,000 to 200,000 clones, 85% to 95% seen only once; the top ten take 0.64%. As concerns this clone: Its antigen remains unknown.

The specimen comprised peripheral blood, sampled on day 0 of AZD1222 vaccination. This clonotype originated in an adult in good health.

The chain's CDR3 is CASSPLGIHNEQFF. The CDR3 nucleotides are TGTGCCAGTAGTCCCCTCGGGATCCACAATGAGCAGTTCTTC. The chain has TRBV19 and TRBJ2-1, with D tentatively TRBD2 (5 bases). The CDR3 length is 14 residues. Germline CDR1 and CDR2: LNHDA and SQIVND (reference sequence). V was trimmed by 5 bases and J by 5 bases, leaving 13 bases between them.